Following are 10 T cell receptor beta chains from one sample sequenced in a study of control samples from healthy donors and cancer patients. Measured with immunoSEQ multiplex PCR; TCRdb has only the in-frame clones, and not every one. Seen here are fewer than 110,000 clones, 75% to 90% observed once, and the top ten hold 7.8%. Sequencing was performed on blood. The origin of the receptors is a man aged 25 to 40 in good health.

This sequence joins TRBV30 and TRBJ2-1, with TRBD2 identical over 12 bases. Germline loops: CDR1 GTSNPN, CDR2 SVGIG (reference sequence). The ends lost 0 bases at V and 8 bases at J; junction bases unmatched: 2. The CDR3 contains 14 residues. The CDR3 DNA sequence: TGTGCCTGGAGTGTTGGACTAGCGGGATATGAGCAGTTCTTC. Residues: CAWSVGLAGYEQFF. The full variable domain, its missing parts supplied by reference TRBV30 and TRBJ2-1, is SQTIHQWPATLVQPVGSPLSLECTVEGTSNPNLYWYRQAAGRGLQLLFYSVGIGQISSEVPQNLSASRPQDRQFILSSKKLLLSDSGFYLCAWSVGLAGYEQFFGPGTRLTVL.

This chain links TRBV5-1 with TRBJ1-6, with a weak D call TRBD1 (5 bases). Trimming took off 0 bases at V and 3 bases at J, with 10 bases between the two ends. The germline CDR1 and CDR2 sequences are SGHRS and YFSETQ. There are 16 residues in the CDR3. The CDR3 spells CASSLDGTRYNSPLHF. The CDR3 nucleotides are TGCGCCAGCAGCTTGGACGGGACTCGCTATAATTCACCCCTCCACTTT. Drawing the rest from reference TRBV5-1 and TRBJ1-6, the complete variable domain is KAGVTQTPRYLIKTRGQQVTLSCSPISGHRSVSWYQQTPGQGLQFLFEYFSETQRNKGNFPGRFSGRQFSNSRSEMNVSTLELGDSALYLCASSLDGTRYNSPLHFGNGTRLTVT.

This chain links TRBV9 with TRBJ2-3; tentative D call: TRBD2 (6 bases). V was shortened by 3 bases and J by 0 bases, with 11 bases between the two germline ends. This CDR3 contains 15 residues. Germline V gives CDR1 SGDLS, CDR2 YYNGEE. The CDR3 region has the DNA TGTGCCAGCAGCGCATCTGCGGGAAGCACAGATACGCAGTATTTT. This encodes CASSASAGSTDTQYF.

The rearrangement uses TRBV24-1 and TRBJ2-3; 7 positions agree with TRBD1. This CDR3 region has 18 residues. Germline trimming cut 3 bases from V and 3 bases from J; bases unmatched to any gene: 14. The germline gives CDR1 KGHDR, CDR2 SFDVKD. CDR3 sequence (DNA): TGTGCCACCAGTGATCCTCTCGGACAGGAGTGGGGGACAGATACGCAGTATTTT. Translation gives CATSDPLGQEWGTDTQYF.

Only one count was recorded for this clone. The chain recombines TRBV6-5 with TRBJ1-2; D perhaps matches TRBD1 (6 bases). The CDR3 length is 13 residues. V was pared by 4 bases and J by 4 bases, with 10 bases between. From germline, CDR1 is MNHEY and CDR2 SVGAGI. In DNA, the CDR3 is TGTGCCAGCAGTTCGAACAGGGTCTATGGCTACACCTTC. Protein sequence: CASSSNRVYGYTF.

The gene calls are TRBV28 and TRBJ2-7, with D possibly called TRBD1 or TRBD2 (5 bases each). The germline gives CDR1 MDHEN, CDR2 SYDVKM. The CDR3 runs 15 residues. V was clipped by 6 bases and J by 0 bases, with 15 bases between them. The CDR3 reads CASSLWDEASYEQYF. Written as DNA, the CDR3 is TGTGCCAGCAGCCTGTGGGACGAAGCCTCCTACGAGCAGTACTTC.

This clone was seen just once. This chain uses TRBV29-1 with TRBJ2-5; D uncertain. The CDR3 totals 14 residues. Germline V gives CDR1 SQVTM, CDR2 ANQGSEA. V lost 5 bases and J lost 5, with 18 bases in between. The CDR3 region has the DNA TGCAGCGTTACCCGGCCGCGAGCGTGGGAGACCCAGTACTTC. This gives the protein CSVTRPRAWETQYF.

The chain recombines TRBV27 with TRBJ1-1; D gene ambiguous. Germline V gives CDR1 MNHEY, CDR2 SMNVEV (reference sequence). The length of the CDR3 is 17 residues. Trimming removed 4 bases at V and 0 bases at J, with 18 bases between. The CDR3 DNA reads as TGTGCCAGCAGTTCCTCCCGCACTGACTCCATGAACACTGAAGCTTTCTTT. Amino acids: CASSSSRTDSMNTEAFF.

This rearrangement joins TRBV2 to TRBJ2-6; 8 positions agree with TRBD1. The J segment lost 4 bases and the V segment lost 9 bases, leaving 14 bases of the junction unmatched. CDR1 is SNHLY and CDR2 is FYNNEI in the germline V gene. CDR3 length equals 17 residues. CDR3 sequence reads: CASCRGQVFSGANVLTF. The DNA of the CDR3 is TGTGCCAGTTGCCGGGGACAGGTGTTCTCGGGGGCCAACGTCCTGACTTTC. The whole variable domain, filled in from reference TRBV2 and TRBJ2-6, reads EPEVTQTPSHQVTQMGQEVILRCVPISNHLYFYWYRQILGQKVEFLVSFYNNEISEKSEIFDDQFSVERPDGSNFTLKIRSTKLEDSAMYFCASCRGQVFSGANVLTFGAGSRLTVL.

This chain connects TRBV4-1 to TRBJ2-3, with 13 bases fitting TRBD2. This CDR3 spans 16 amino acids. CDR1 MGHRA and CDR2 YSYEKL come from the germline V gene. V shed 3 bases and J 5 bases; nucleotides not matched to a gene: 5. CDR3 amino acids: CASSQELAGGQDTQYF. Written as DNA, the CDR3 is TGCGCCAGCAGCCAGGAACTAGCGGGAGGGCAAGATACGCAGTATTTT.